This entry describes one T cell receptor (beta chain). Antigen specificity is unknown. The data belong to a study of shared clonotypes between healthy human individuals. All donors qualified as healthy HIV-negative adults and had experienced no recent acute infections or vaccinations. Naive CD4+ cells were CD45RA-selected; the remaining cells were memory. Libraries were prepared by immunoSEQ multiplex PCR; TCRdb keeps only in-frame clonotypes and omits some of them. Among about 1.1 million clones, 70% to 80% were seen once, and the ten largest hold almost 0.9%. Study-level points and caveats: Roughly 5% was the fraction of naive CD4 clonotypes found shared across a few donors. Sampling was confined to blood; repertoires within tissues likely differ.

The germline V gene has CDR1 LNHDA and CDR2 SQIVND (reference sequence). The CDR3 runs to 12 residues. Trimming stripped 7 bases from V and 4 bases from J, with 8 bases between. The clonotype comes from a man aged 18 to 35 in good health. Some clones in this sample may be carry-over from other donors' samples. The sequenced sample consisted of memory CD4+ T cells from PBMCs. Noted subset: CD45RA-negative fraction. The chain uses TRBV19 and TRBJ1-5, with D tentatively TRBD1 (6 bases). The CDR3 coding sequence is TGTGCCAGTAACAGGGATAATCAGCCCCAGCATTTT. Translated: CASNRDNQPQHF. The whole variable domain, filled in from reference TRBV19 and TRBJ1-5, reads DGGITQSPKYLFRKEGQNVTLSCEQNLNHDAMYWYRQDPGQGLRLIYYSQIVNDFQKGDIAEGYSVSREKKESFPLTVTSAQKNPTAFYLCASNRDNQPQHFGDGTRLSIL.